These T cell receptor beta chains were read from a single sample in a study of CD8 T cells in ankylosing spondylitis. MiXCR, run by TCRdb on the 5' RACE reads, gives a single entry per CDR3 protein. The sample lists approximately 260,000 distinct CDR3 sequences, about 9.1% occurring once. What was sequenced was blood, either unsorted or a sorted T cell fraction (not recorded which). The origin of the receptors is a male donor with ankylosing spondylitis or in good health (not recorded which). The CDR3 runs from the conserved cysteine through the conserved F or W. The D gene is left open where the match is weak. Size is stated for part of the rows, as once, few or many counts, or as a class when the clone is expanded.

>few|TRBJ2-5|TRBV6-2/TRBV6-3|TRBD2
CASSYGDLAGLETQYF
TGTGCCAGCAGTTACGGCGACCTAGCGGGGTTAGAGACCCAGTACTTC
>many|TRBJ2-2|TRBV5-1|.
CASSQTASGTGELFF
TGCGCCAGCAGTCAGACGGCCTCTGGGACTGGGGAGCTGTTTTTT
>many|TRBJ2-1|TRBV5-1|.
CASSLESLNEQFF
TGCGCCAGCAGCTTGGAGTCCCTCAATGAGCAGTTCTTC
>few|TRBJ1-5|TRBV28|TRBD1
CASTTGQESYSNQPQHF
TGTGCCAGCACGACGGGACAGGAGTCATATAGCAATCAGCCCCAGCATTTT
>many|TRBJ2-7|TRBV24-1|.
CATSEAVSYEQYF
TGTGCCACCAGTGAGGCGGTGTCCTACGAGCAGTACTTC
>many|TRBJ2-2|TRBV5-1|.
CASSFNGATGELFF
TGCGCCAGCAGCTTTAACGGGGCCACCGGGGAGCTGTTTTTT
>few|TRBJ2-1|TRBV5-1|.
CASSLAGSYEQFF
TGCGCCAGCAGCTTGGCCGGCAGCTATGAGCAGTTCTTC
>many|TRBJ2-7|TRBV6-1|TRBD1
CASRILTGTGFSYEQYF
TGTGCCAGCAGGATCTTAACCGGGACAGGGTTTTCCTACGAGCAGTACTTC
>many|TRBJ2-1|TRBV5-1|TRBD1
CASSQGDQRNEQFF
TGCGCCAGCAGCCAGGGGGACCAGCGGAATGAGCAGTTCTTC
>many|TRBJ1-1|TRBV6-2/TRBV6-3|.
CASNFPPGRTNTEAFF
TGTGCCAGCAACTTCCCTCCCGGCAGGACGAACACTGAAGCTTTCTTT
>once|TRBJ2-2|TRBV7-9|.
CASSLVLSGSNTGELFF
TGTGCCAGCAGCTTAGTCTTGTCAGGGTCGAACACCGGGGAGCTGTTTTTT
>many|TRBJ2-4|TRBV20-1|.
CSARTGSNFFF
TGCAGTGCTAGAACCGGATCGAACTTCTTCTTC
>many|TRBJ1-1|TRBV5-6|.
CASSLGTYTEAFF
TGTGCCAGCAGCCTGGGGACCTACACTGAAGCTTTCTTT
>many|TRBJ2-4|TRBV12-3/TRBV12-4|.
CASSSGQILAKNIQYF
TGTGCCAGCAGTTCCGGACAGATTCTAGCCAAAAACATTCAGTACTTC
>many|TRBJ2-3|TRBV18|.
CASSPVSGDTQYF
TGTGCCAGCTCACCAGTATCGGGGGATACGCAGTATTTT
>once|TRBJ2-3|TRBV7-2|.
CASSLSRVRDTQYF
TGTGCCAGCAGCCTGTCCCGGGTTCGGGATACGCAGTATTTT
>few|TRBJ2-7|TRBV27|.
CASSLQPYEQYF
TGTGCCAGCAGTTTACAGCCTTACGAGCAGTACTTC
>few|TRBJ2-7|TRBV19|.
CASSIGGVGSYEQYF
TGTGCCAGTAGTATCGGGGGCGTTGGGTCCTACGAGCAGTACTTC
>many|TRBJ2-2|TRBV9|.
CASSVGSYTGELFF
TGTGCCAGCAGCGTAGGGTCCTACACCGGGGAGCTGTTTTTT
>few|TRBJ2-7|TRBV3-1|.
CASTQGNAGHFSYEQYF
TGTGCCTCCACCCAAGGAAACGCGGGCCACTTCTCCTACGAGCAGTACTTC
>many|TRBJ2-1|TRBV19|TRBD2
CASNGGETYNEQFF
TGTGCCAGCAACGGGGGGGAAACCTACAATGAGCAGTTCTTC
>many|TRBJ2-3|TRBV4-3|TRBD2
CASSRSGTSTDTQYF
TGCGCCAGCAGCCGCAGCGGGACGTCCACAGATACGCAGTATTTT
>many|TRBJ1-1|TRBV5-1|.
CASSLPSRGNTEAFF
TGCGCCAGCAGCTTGCCCTCCAGGGGAAACACTGAAGCTTTCTTT
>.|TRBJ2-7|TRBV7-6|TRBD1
CASSPGQGANYEQYF
TGTGCCAGCAGCCCCGGACAGGGGGCTAACTACGAGCAGTACTTC
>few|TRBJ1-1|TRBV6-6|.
CASRGQQNTEAFF
TGTGCCAGCAGAGGACAGCAGAACACTGAAGCTTTCTTT
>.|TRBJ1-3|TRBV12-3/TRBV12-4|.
CASSIRNTIYF
TGTGCCAGCAGCATAAGAAACACCATATATTTT
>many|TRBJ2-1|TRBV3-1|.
CASSQAYREGDEQFF
TGTGCCAGCAGCCAAGCATACAGGGAAGGGGATGAGCAGTTCTTC